Listed below are T cell receptor beta chains from one sample, sequenced in a study of cytomegalovirus exposure and HLA in healthy donors. The assay was immunoSEQ multiplex PCR, and TCRdb's table has in-frame clones only and misses some. Here the sample spans tens of thousands of clones, approximately 93% being singletons. Material for sequencing was PBMCs. The receptors were gathered from a man aged 18 to 30 in good health and CMV-seropositive. Both conserved end residues are part of each CDR3. D genes are given only for firm matches. Clone size appears in some rows only: once, few, many, or a class for an expanded clone.

CDR3 length	V gene	J gene	clone size	D gene	CDR3 protein	CDR3 DNA
15	TRBV5-1	TRBJ2-1	once	-	CASSFTPSSYNEQFF	TGCGCCAGCAGCTTCACTCCGAGCTCCTACAATGAGCAGTTCTTC
14	TRBV11-2	TRBJ2-5	once	-	CASSFLGAQETQYF	TGTGCCAGCAGCTTTTTAGGGGCCCAAGAGACCCAGTACTTC
13	TRBV30	TRBJ2-7	-	TRBD1	CAWRRDRVGEQYF	TGTGCCTGGCGCCGGGACAGGGTCGGTGAGCAGTACTTC
14	TRBV5-4	TRBJ1-5	-	TRBD1	CASSNDRDGQPQHF	TGTGCCAGCAGCAACGACAGGGATGGACAGCCCCAGCATTTT
14	TRBV4-3	TRBJ2-7	-	-	CASSQDSAGKEQYF	TGCGCCAGCAGCCAAGATAGCGCGGGAAAAGAGCAGTACTTC
13	TRBV28	TRBJ1-2	-	-	CASSLRGTYGYTF	TGTGCCAGCAGTTTAAGGGGTACCTATGGCTACACCTTC
15	TRBV29-1	TRBJ2-7	few	TRBD2	CSVGIAGDIKYEQYF	TGCAGCGTTGGAATAGCGGGAGACATCAAGTACGAGCAGTACTTC
14	TRBV16	TRBJ1-1	-	TRBD1	CASSPTTGSTEAFF	TGTGCCAGCAGCCCAACGACAGGGAGCACTGAAGCTTTCTTT
15	TRBV16	TRBJ2-1	-	TRBD1	CASSLRTGNDNEQFF	TGTGCCAGCAGCCTCCGGACAGGGAACGACAATGAGCAGTTCTTC
15	TRBV4-3	TRBJ2-7	-	TRBD1	CASSQVHRGTYEQYF	TGCGCCAGCAGCCAAGTACACAGGGGAACCTACGAGCAGTACTTC
13	TRBV2	TRBJ1-5	-	-	CASSDPNDQPQHF	TGTGCCAGCAGTGATCCCAATGATCAGCCCCAGCATTTT
19	TRBV2	TRBJ1-5	-	-	CASRQSRGTLEFSNQPQHF	TGTGCCAGCAGACAAAGTAGGGGCACGCTTGAGTTTAGCAATCAGCCCCAGCATTTT
15	TRBV18	TRBJ1-4	-	TRBD1	CASSPMGQGDEKLFF	TGTGCCAGCTCACCTATGGGACAGGGTGATGAAAAACTGTTTTTT
15	TRBV30	TRBJ1-3	-	TRBD1	CAWSDTGGVGNTIYF	TGTGCCTGGAGTGACACAGGGGGCGTAGGAAACACCATATATTTT
15	TRBV6-1	TRBJ2-7	-	-	CASDTGKGLSYEQYF	TGTGCCAGCGATACAGGGAAGGGACTATCCTACGAGCAGTACTTC
13	TRBV27	TRBJ1-2	-	-	CASRKTGSYGYTF	TGTGCCAGCAGAAAAACAGGGAGCTATGGCTACACCTTC
15	TRBV7-3	TRBJ2-2	once	TRBD2	CASSPGAGDTGELFF	TGTGCCAGCAGCCCAGGAGCGGGGGACACCGGGGAGCTGTTTTTT
16	TRBV11-2	TRBJ2-1	-	-	CASSLGGLYSYNEQFF	TGTGCCAGCAGCTTAGGGGGACTGTACTCCTACAATGAGCAGTTCTTC
12	TRBV30	TRBJ1-1	-	TRBD1	CAWNEGAGEAFF	TGTGCCTGGAACGAGGGGGCGGGTGAAGCTTTCTTT
14	TRBV5-6	TRBJ2-7	-	-	CASSLEAGLYEQYF	TGTGCCAGCAGCTTGGAGGCAGGGCTTTACGAGCAGTACTTC